The sequence of this T cell receptor (beta chain) was determined in a study of T-cell reconstitution after alpha-beta-depleted transplantation in children. This clonotype has at least ten counts. No antigen is known for it. Unique molecular identifiers tagged the TCRbeta library. TCRdb independently ran MiXCR on the PCR reads; one entry per CDR3 protein. The sample carries about 870,000 distinct CDR3 sequences, less than 20% recorded once. Study results and limitations: Approximately two months post-transplant, alpha-beta T cells reportedly originated from several hundred expanded graft clones.

This TCR was sampled from a male patient younger than 18 who had a stem cell transplant for acute lymphoblastic leukemia, so the T cells may come from the graft donor. The sample here was PBMCs, mostly from graft donor cells, taken 360 days after TCRalphabeta/CD19-depleted stem cell transplant.

The CDR3 sequence is CASSLREGSYEQYF. CDR3 nucleotides: TGCGCCAGCAGTTTGAGGGAGGGCTCCTACGAGCAGTACTTC. This chain joins TRBV5-1 and TRBJ2-7; 7 bases are a match to TRBD2. Germline lookup yields CDR1 SGHRS and CDR2 YFSETQ. V lost 5 bases to trimming and J lost 0 bases; unmatched junction nucleotides: 5. CDR3 length equals 14 residues.